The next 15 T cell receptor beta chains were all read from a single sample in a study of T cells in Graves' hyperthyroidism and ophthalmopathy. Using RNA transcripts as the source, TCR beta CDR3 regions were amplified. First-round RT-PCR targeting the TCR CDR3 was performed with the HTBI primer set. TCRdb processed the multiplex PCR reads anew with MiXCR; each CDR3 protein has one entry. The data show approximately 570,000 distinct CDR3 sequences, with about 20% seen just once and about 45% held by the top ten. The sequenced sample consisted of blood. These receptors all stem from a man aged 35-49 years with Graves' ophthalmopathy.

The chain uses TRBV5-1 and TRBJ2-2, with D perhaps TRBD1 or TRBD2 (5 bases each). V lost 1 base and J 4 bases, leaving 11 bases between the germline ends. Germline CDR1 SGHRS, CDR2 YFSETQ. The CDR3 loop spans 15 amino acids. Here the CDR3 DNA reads TGCGCCAGCAGCTTGATGACGGGACGCACCGGGGAGCTGTTTTTT. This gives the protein CASSLMTGRTGELFF.

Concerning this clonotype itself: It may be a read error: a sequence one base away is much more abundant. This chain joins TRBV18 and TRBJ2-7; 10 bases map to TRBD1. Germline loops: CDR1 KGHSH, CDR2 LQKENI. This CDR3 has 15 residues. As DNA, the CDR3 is TGTGCCAGCCCACCAACCGGGACAGGGGCTAACGAGCAGTACTTC. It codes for CASPPTGTGANEQYF.

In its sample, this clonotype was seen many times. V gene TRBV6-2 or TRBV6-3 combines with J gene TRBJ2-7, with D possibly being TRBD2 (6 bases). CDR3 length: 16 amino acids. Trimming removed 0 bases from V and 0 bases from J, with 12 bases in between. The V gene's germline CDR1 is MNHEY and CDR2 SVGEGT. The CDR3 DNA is TGTGCCAGCAGTTACTCGGAGGGCACCACCTCCTACGAGCAGTACTTC. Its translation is CASSYSEGTTSYEQYF.

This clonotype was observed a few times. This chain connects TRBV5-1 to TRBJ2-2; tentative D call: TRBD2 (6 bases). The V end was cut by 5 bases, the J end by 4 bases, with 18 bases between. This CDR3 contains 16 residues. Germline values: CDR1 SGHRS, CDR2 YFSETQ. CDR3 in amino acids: CASSSGLSWATGELFF. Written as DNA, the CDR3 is TGCGCCAGCAGTTCCGGACTATCATGGGCCACCGGGGAGCTGTTTTTT. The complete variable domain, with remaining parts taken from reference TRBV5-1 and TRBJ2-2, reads KAGVTQTPRYLIKTRGQQVTLSCSPISGHRSVSWYQQTPGQGLQFLFEYFSETQRNKGNFPGRFSGRQFSNSRSEMNVSTLELGDSALYLCASSSGLSWATGELFFGEGSRLTVL.

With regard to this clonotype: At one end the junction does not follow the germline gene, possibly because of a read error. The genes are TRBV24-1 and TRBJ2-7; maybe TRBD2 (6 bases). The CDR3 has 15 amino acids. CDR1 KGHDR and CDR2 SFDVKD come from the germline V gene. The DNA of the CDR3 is TGTGCCAGCAGTGACCCCTCCGGGAGCAAGGCCGAGCAGTACTTC. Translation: CASSDPSGSKAEQYF.

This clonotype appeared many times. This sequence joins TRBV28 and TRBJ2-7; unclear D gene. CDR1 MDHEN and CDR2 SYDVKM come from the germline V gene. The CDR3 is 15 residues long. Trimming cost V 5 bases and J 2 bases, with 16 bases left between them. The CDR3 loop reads CASSRPTPGAYEQYF. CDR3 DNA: TGTGCCAGCAGTCGCCCAACCCCAGGTGCCTACGAGCAGTACTTC.

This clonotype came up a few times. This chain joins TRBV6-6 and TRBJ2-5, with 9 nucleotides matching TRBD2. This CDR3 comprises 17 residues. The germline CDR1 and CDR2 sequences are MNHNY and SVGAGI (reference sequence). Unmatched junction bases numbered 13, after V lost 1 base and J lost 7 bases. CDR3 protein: CASSYFSSGGPRGTQYF. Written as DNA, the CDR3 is TGTGCCAGCAGTTACTTCTCCAGCGGGGGGCCGCGAGGGACCCAGTACTTC.

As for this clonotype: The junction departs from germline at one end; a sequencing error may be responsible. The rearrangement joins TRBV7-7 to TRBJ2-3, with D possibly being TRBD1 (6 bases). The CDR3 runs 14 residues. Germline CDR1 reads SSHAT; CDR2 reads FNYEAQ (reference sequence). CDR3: CASSKDSGTDTQYF. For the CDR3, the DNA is TGTGCTAGCAGCAAGGACAGTGGCACAGATACGCAGTATTTT.

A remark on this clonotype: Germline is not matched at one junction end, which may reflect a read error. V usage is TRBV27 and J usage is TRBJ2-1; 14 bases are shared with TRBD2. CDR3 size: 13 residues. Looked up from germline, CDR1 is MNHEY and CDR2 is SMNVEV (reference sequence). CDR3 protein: CAGRLAGGDEQFF. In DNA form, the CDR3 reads TGTGCCGGCAGACTAGCGGGGGGGGATGAGCAGTTCTTC.

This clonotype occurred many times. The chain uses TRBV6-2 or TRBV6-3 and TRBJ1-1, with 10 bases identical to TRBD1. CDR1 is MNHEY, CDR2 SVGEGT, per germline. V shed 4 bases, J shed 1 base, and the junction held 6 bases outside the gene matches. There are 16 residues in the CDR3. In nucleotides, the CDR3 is TGTGCCAGCAGTTCTCGGGACAGGGGAAGGAACACTGAAGCTTTCTTT. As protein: CASSSRDRGRNTEAFF.

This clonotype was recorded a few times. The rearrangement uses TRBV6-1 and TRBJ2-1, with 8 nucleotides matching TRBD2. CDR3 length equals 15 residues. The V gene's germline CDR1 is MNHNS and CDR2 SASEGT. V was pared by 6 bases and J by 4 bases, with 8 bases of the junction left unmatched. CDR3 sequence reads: CASSHGGGVYNEQFF. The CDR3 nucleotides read TGTGCCAGCAGCCACGGGGGGGGGGTATACAATGAGCAGTTCTTC.

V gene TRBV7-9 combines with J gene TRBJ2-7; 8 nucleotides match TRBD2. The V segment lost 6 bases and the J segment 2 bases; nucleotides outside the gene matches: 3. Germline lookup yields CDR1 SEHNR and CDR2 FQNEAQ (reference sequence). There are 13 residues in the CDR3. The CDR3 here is CASSSGIPYEQYF. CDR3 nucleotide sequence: TGTGCCAGCAGTAGCGGGATTCCCTACGAGCAGTACTTC.

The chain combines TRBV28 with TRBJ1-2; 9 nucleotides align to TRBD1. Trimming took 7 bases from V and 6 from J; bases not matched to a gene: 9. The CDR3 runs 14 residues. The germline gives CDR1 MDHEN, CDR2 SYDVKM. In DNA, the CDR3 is TGTGCCAGCATCCCGGGACAGGGAAGCAATGGCTACACCTTC. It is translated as CASIPGQGSNGYTF.

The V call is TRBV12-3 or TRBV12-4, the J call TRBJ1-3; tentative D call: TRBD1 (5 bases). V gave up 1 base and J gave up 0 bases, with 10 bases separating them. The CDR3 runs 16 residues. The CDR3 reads CASSLGFRDSGNTIYF. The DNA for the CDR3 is TGTGCCAGCAGTTTAGGGTTCAGGGACTCTGGAAACACCATATATTTT.

The CDR3 bases are TGTGCCAGCAGTGAAGCGGACAGGGAGGCTTTCTTT. As protein: CASSEADREAFF. The rearrangement links TRBV2 to TRBJ1-1; 8 bases are a match to TRBD1. Unmatched junction bases numbered 2, after V lost 0 bases and J lost 11 bases. The CDR3 has 12 residues. Per germline, CDR1 SNHLY and CDR2 FYNNEI.